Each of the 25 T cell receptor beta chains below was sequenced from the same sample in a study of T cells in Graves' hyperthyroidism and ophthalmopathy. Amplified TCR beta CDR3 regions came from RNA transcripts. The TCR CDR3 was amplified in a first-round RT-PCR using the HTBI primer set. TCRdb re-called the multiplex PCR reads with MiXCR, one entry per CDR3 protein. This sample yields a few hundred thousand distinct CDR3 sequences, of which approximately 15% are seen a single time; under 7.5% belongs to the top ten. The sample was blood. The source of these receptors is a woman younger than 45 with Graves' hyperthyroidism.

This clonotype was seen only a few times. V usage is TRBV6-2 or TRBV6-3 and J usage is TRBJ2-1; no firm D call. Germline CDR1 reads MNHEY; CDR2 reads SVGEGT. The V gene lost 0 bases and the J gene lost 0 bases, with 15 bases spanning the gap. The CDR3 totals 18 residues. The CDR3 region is CASSYSRPRKSSYNEQFF. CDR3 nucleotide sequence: TGTGCCAGCAGTTACTCGCGGCCGCGTAAAAGCTCCTACAATGAGCAGTTCTTC.

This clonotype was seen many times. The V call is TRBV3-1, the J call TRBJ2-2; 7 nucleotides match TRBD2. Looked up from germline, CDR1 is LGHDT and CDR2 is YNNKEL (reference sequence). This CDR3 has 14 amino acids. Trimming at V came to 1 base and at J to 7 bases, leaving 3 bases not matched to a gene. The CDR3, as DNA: TGTGCCAGCAGCCAAGGGCTAGCGGTCGGGGAGCTGTTTTTT. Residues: CASSQGLAVGELFF.

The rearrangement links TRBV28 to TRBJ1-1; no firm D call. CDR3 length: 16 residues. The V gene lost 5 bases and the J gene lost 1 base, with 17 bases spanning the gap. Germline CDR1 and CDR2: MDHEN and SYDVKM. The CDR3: CASSEGYDAENTEAFF. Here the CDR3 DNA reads TGTGCCAGCAGTGAGGGCTACGACGCAGAGAACACTGAAGCTTTCTTT.

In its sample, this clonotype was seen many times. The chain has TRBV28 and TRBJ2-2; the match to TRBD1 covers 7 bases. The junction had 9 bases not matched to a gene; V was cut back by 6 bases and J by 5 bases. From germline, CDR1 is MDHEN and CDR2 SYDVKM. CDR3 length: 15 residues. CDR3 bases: TGTGCCAGCAGGCAGACAGGGAGTTTTACCGGGGAGCTGTTTTTT. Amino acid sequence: CASRQTGSFTGELFF.

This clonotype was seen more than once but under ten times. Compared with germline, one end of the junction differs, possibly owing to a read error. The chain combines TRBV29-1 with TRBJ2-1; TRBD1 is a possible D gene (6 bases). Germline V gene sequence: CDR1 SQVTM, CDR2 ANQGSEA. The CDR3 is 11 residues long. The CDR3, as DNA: TGCACCTACAGGGTTTCGCATGAGCGGTTCTTC. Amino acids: CTYRVSHERFF.

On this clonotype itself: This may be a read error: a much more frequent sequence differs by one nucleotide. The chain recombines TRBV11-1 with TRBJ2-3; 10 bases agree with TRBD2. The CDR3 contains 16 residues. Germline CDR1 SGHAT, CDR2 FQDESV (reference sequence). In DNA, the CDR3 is TGTGCCAGCAGCCCTAATAGCGGGAGGAGCACAGATACGCAGTGTTTT. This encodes CASSPNSGRSTDTQCF.

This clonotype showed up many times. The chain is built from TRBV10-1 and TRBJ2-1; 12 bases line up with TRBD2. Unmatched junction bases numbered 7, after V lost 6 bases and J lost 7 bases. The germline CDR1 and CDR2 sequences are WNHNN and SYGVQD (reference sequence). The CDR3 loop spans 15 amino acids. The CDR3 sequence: CASSQGLAGWNEQFF. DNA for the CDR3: TGCGCCAGCAGCCAAGGACTAGCGGGGTGGAATGAGCAGTTCTTC.

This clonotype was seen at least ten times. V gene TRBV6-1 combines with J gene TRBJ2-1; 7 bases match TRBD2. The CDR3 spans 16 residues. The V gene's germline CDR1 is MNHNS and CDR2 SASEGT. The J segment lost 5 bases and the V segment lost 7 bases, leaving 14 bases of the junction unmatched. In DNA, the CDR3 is TGTGCCAGCAACAATCTTCGCGGGAGTTTGAACAATGAGCAGTTCTTC. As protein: CASNNLRGSLNNEQFF.

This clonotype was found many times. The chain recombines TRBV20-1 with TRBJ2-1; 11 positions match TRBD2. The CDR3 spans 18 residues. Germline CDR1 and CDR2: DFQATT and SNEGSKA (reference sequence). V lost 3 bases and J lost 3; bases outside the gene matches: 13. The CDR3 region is CSASDPTSGSFSYNEQFF. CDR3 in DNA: TGCAGTGCTAGCGATCCAACTAGCGGGAGCTTTAGCTACAATGAGCAGTTCTTC.

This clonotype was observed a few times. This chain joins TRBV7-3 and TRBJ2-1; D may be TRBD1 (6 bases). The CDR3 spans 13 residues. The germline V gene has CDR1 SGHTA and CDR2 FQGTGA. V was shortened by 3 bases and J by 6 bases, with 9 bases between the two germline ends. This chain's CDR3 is CASSLLQGNEQFF. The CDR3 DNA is TGTGCCAGCAGCTTGTTACAGGGCAATGAGCAGTTCTTC.

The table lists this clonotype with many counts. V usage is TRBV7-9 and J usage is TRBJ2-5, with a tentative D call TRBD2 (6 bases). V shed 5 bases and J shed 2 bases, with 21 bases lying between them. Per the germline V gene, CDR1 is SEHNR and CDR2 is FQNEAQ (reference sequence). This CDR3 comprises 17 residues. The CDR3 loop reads CASSLMAYRRGQETQYF. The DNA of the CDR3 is TGTGCCAGCAGCCTGATGGCGTACCGGAGGGGTCAAGAGACCCAGTACTTC.

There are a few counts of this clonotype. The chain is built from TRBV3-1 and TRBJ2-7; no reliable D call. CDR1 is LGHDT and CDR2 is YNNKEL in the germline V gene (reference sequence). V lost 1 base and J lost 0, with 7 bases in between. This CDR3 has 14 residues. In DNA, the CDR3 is TGTGCCAGCAGCCAAGCAGGATCCTCCTACGAGCAGTACTTC. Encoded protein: CASSQAGSSYEQYF.

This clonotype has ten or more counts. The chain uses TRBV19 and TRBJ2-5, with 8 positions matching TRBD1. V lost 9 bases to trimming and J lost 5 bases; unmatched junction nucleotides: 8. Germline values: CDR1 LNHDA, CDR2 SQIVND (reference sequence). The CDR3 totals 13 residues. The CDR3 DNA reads TGTGCCAGCGGACAGGGCGGGCAGGAGACCCAGTACTTC. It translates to CASGQGGQETQYF.

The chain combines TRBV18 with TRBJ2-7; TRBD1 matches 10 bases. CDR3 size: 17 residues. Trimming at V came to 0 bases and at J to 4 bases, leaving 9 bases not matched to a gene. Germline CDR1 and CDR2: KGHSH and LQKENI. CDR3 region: CASSPPTGDRGTYEQYF. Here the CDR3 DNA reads TGTGCCAGCTCACCACCGACTGGGGACAGGGGCACATACGAGCAGTACTTC.

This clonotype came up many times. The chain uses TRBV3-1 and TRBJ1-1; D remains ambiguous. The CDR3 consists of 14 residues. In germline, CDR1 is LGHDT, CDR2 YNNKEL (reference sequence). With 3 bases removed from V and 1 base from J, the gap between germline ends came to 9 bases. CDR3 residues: CASSQDGGNTEAFF. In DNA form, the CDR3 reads TGTGCCAGCAGCCAGGATGGAGGGAACACTGAAGCTTTCTTT. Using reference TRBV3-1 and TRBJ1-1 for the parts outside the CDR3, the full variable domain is DTAVSQTPKYLVTQMGNDKSIKCEQNLGHDTMYWYKQDSKKFLKIMFSYNNKELIINETVPNRFSPKSPDKAHLNLHINSLELGDSAVYFCASSQDGGNTEAFFGQGTRLTVV.

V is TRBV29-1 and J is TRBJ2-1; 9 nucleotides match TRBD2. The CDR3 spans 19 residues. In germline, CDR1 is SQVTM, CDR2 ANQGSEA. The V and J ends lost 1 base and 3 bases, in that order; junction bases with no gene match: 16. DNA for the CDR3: TGCAGCGTTGAAGCAGTACTAGCGGGTATGTCATTGGGCTACAATGAGCAGTTCTTC. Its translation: CSVEAVLAGMSLGYNEQFF.

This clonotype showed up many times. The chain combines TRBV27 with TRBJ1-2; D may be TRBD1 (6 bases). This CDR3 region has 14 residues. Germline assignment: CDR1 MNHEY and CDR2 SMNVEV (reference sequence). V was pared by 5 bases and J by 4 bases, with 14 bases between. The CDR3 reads CASSPRGVGYGYTF. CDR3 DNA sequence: TGTGCCAGCAGTCCGAGGGGGGTTGGCTATGGCTACACCTTC.

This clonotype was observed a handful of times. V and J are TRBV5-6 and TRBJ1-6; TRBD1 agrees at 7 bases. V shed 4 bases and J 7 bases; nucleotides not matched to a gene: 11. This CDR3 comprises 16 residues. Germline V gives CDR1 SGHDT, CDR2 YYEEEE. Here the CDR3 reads CASSALSPGGNSPLHF. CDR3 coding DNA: TGTGCCAGCAGCGCTCTAAGTCCAGGGGGAAATTCACCCCTCCACTTT. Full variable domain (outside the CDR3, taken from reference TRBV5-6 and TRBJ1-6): DAGVTQSPTHLIKTRGQQVTLRCSPKSGHDTVSWYQQALGQGPQFIFQYYEEEERQRGNFPDRFSGHQFPNYSSELNVNALLLGDSALYLCASSALSPGGNSPLHFGNGTRLTVT.

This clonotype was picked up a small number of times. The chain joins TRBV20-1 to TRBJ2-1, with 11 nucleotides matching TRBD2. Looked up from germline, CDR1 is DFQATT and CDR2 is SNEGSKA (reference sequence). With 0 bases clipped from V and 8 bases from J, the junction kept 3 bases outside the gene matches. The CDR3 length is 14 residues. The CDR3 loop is CSARDLAGGDEQFF. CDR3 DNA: TGCAGTGCTAGAGATCTAGCGGGAGGCGATGAGCAGTTCTTC.

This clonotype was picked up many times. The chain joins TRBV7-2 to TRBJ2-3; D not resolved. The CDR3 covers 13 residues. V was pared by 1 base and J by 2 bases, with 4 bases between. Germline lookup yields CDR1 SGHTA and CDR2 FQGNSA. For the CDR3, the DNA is TGTGCCAGCAGCTTAGACTTCACAGATACGCAGTATTTT. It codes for CASSLDFTDTQYF.

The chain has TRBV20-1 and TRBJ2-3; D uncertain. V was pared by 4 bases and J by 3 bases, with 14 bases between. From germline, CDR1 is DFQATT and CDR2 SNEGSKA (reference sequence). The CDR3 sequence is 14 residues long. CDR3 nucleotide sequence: TGCAGTGCTATTGTCTATTTTAGAACAGATACGCAGTATTTT. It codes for CSAIVYFRTDTQYF.

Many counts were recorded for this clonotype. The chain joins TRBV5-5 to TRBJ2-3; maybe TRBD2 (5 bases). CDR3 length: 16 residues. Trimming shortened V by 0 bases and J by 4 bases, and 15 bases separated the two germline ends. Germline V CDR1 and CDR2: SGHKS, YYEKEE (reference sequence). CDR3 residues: CASSLARERLADTQYF. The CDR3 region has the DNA TGTGCCAGCAGCTTGGCGAGGGAACGACTTGCAGATACGCAGTATTTT.

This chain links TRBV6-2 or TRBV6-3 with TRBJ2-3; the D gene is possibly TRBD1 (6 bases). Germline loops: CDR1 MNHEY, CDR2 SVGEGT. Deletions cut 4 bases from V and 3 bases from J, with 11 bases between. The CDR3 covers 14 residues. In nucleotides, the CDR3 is TGTGCCAGCAGTTCCGGGACACCGACAGATACGCAGTATTTT. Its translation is CASSSGTPTDTQYF.

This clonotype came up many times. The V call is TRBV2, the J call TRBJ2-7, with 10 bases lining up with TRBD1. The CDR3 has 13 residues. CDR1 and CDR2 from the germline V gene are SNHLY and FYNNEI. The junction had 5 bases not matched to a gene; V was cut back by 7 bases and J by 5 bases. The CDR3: CASKRGTGDEQYF. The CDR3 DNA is TGTGCCAGCAAGCGGGGGACAGGGGACGAGCAGTACTTC.

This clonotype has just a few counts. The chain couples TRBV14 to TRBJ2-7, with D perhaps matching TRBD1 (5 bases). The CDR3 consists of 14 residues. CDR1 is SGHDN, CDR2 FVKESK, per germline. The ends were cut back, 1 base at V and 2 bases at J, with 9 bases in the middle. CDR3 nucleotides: TGTGCCAGCAGCCAAGGACAGTTTCCCTACGAGCAGTACTTC. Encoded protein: CASSQGQFPYEQYF.